The 28 T cell receptor beta chains in this list originate from one sample, sequenced in a study of Graves' ophthalmopathy and Graves' hyperthyroidism. From RNA, the CDR3 regions of TCR beta chains were amplified and sequenced. HTBI-primed first-round RT-PCR preceded second-round multiplex PCR. TCRdb reprocessed the multiplex PCR reads via MiXCR and lists one record per CDR3 protein. The table includes 200,000 to 250,000 distinct CDR3 sequences, roughly 21% detected once. The sequenced sample consisted of peripheral blood. The receptors stem from a woman aged 45-65 years with Graves' ophthalmopathy.

This clonotype was found many times. The chain recombines TRBV24-1 with TRBJ2-5, with D uncertain. The CDR3 runs 11 residues. From germline, CDR1 is KGHDR and CDR2 SFDVKD. Trimming took 6 bases from V and 5 from J, leaving 6 bases between them. This CDR3 is CATSQSETQYF. CDR3 nucleotide sequence: TGTGCCACCAGTCAGTCGGAGACCCAGTACTTC.

This clonotype was picked up many times. The V and J genes are TRBV12-3 or TRBV12-4 and TRBJ1-1; D remains ambiguous. This CDR3 region has 11 residues. Trimming took off 8 bases at V and 11 bases at J, with 15 bases between the two ends. This CDR3 is CASGSDRAAFF. The DNA of the CDR3 is TGTGCCAGCGGTTCAGACCGGGCGGCTTTCTTT.

This clonotype was counted many times. The V call is TRBV29-1, the J call TRBJ2-7; a weak D match, TRBD1 (7 bases). Germline CDR1 SQVTM, CDR2 ANQGSEA. This CDR3 region has 13 residues. The germline V and J ends were trimmed by 6 bases and 0 bases, with 12 bases remaining between them. The CDR3 DNA reads as TGCAGCGTCCGACAGGGAGGCTCCTACGAGCAGTACTTC. Its protein product is CSVRQGGSYEQYF.

This clonotype occurred a few times. Being one base from a much bigger clone, this may be a read error. The V and J genes are TRBV20-1 and TRBJ2-7; no clear D gene. The germline gives CDR1 DFQATT, CDR2 SNEGSKA (reference sequence). CDR3 length: 13 residues. V lost 5 bases, J lost 3 bases, and 14 bases lay in between. The CDR3 nucleotides read TGCAGTGCTTCGCAAGTAAGAGGCTACGAGCAGTACTTC. This translates into CSASQVRGYEQYF.

This clonotype was detected ten times or more. An end of the junction differs from the germline gene, which may be a read error. The chain is built from TRBV5-1 and TRBJ2-7, with 10 bases lining up with TRBD2. Germline values: CDR1 SGHRS, CDR2 YFSETQ. This CDR3 has 15 amino acids. The CDR3 is CASSPRTSGSYEQYF. CDR3 nucleotide sequence: TGTGCCAGCAGCCCTCGGACTAGCGGCTCCTACGAGCAGTACTTC.

This clonotype was detected only a few times. This rearrangement joins TRBV5-1 to TRBJ2-5; D is perhaps TRBD1 (6 bases). Germline CDR1 reads SGHRS; CDR2 reads YFSETQ. Trimming removed 1 base at V and 5 bases at J, with 12 bases between. The CDR3 spans 14 residues. The CDR3 DNA reads as TGCGCCAGCAGCTTGCACAGGGATCATGAGACCCAGTACTTC. It codes for CASSLHRDHETQYF.

This clonotype was seen at least ten times. V and J are TRBV5-1 and TRBJ2-7, with 11 bases that match TRBD2. J lost 4 bases, V lost 0 bases, and 6 bases had no gene match. The CDR3 is 16 residues long. CDR1 is SGHRS, CDR2 YFSETQ, per germline. The CDR3 protein is CASSLALAGGQYEQYF. CDR3 DNA sequence: TGCGCCAGCAGCTTGGCCCTAGCGGGGGGCCAGTACGAGCAGTACTTC. Together with reference TRBV5-1 and TRBJ2-7, the CDR3 gives the full variable domain: KAGVTQTPRYLIKTRGQQVTLSCSPISGHRSVSWYQQTPGQGLQFLFEYFSETQRNKGNFPGRFSGRQFSNSRSEMNVSTLELGDSALYLCASSLALAGGQYEQYFGPGTRLTVT.

V and J are TRBV28 and TRBJ1-5; no definite D call. Deletions cut 6 bases from V and 1 base from J, with 4 bases between. The germline CDR1 and CDR2 sequences are MDHEN and SYDVKM. The CDR3 spans 12 residues. This CDR3 reads CASRPSNQPQHF. As DNA, the CDR3 is TGTGCCAGCAGGCCCAGCAATCAGCCCCAGCATTTT.

Ten or more counts support this clonotype. The chain carries TRBV10-3 and TRBJ2-7, with TRBD2 identical over 10 bases. Germline CDR1 reads ENHRY; CDR2 reads SYGVKD. The CDR3 contains 17 residues. V shed 0 bases and J 2 bases; nucleotides not matched to a gene: 7. DNA of the CDR3: TGTGCCATCAGTGAGTCGATAGCTAGCGGGAGCGCCTACGAGCAGTACTTC. Protein sequence: CAISESIASGSAYEQYF.

This clonotype showed up many times. This chain connects TRBV11-2 to TRBJ2-3, with D unclear. Germline values: CDR1 SGHAT, CDR2 FQNNGV. This CDR3 is 12 amino acids long. V was clipped by 5 bases and J by 8 bases, with 11 bases between them. CDR3 bases: TGTGCCAGCAGCCCAGAGCTGGTTACGCAGTATTTT. Protein sequence: CASSPELVTQYF.

The chain links TRBV2 to TRBJ2-2; D remains unclear. The ends were cut back, 6 bases at V and 1 base at J, with 9 bases in the middle. The CDR3 is 14 residues long. Germline CDR1 is SNHLY and CDR2 is FYNNEI. The CDR3 region is CASRDILNTGELFF. The CDR3 region has the DNA TGTGCCAGCAGAGACATTTTGAACACCGGGGAGCTGTTTTTT. The full variable domain, rest sourced from reference TRBV2 and TRBJ2-2, is EPEVTQTPSHQVTQMGQEVILRCVPISNHLYFYWYRQILGQKVEFLVSFYNNEISEKSEIFDDQFSVERPDGSNFTLKIRSTKLEDSAMYFCASRDILNTGELFFGEGSRLTVL.

This clonotype was counted at least ten times. The chain joins TRBV10-3 to TRBJ1-2; the D gene is possibly TRBD1 (5 bases). This CDR3 has 13 amino acids. The V end was cut by 7 bases, the J end by 7 bases, with 16 bases between. The germline CDR1 and CDR2 sequences are ENHRY and SYGVKD. The CDR3 bases are TGTGCCATCAATTCGGGGGGAGTCGGTGGCTACACCTTC. This gives the protein CAINSGGVGGYTF.

This clonotype was observed at least ten times. The chain recombines TRBV30 with TRBJ1-1; maybe TRBD1 (5 bases). V dropped 7 bases and J dropped 10 bases, with 13 bases sitting between them. The length of the CDR3 is 10 residues. From germline, CDR1 is GTSNPN and CDR2 SVGIG (reference sequence). This CDR3 reads CASGTPRAFF. In nucleotides, the CDR3 is TGTGCCTCGGGGACCCCAAGAGCTTTCTTT.

Details on this clonotype: A read error may be the cause here, since a much bigger clone is one base away. The rearrangement links TRBV2 to TRBJ2-7, with 9 bases fitting TRBD1. The germline gives CDR1 SNHLY, CDR2 FYNNEI. Trimming took 6 bases from V and 3 from J; bases not matched to a gene: 6. This CDR3 is built from 14 residues. CDR3 sequence reads: CASRNPGQGYEQYF. In nucleotides, the CDR3 is TGTGCCAGCAGGAACCCGGGACAGGGCTACGAGCAGTACTTC.

Ten or more counts support this clonotype. The rearrangement uses TRBV27 and TRBJ2-5; D is possibly TRBD1 (6 bases). The germline V and J ends were trimmed by 8 bases and 1 base, with 17 bases remaining between them. Germline values: CDR1 MNHEY, CDR2 SMNVEV (reference sequence). The CDR3 totals 15 residues. DNA of the CDR3: TGTGCCAGCCCGAAACCAGGGGAACTCCAAGAGACCCAGTACTTC. It translates to CASPKPGELQETQYF.

This clonotype was detected ten times or more. The CDR3 region is CASGRDRGNYGYTF. In DNA, the CDR3 is TGTGCCAGCGGCCGGGACAGGGGAAACTATGGCTACACCTTC. The rearrangement links TRBV12-3 or TRBV12-4 to TRBJ1-2; 10 nucleotides line up with TRBD1. Trimming took 8 bases from V and 2 from J; bases not matched to a gene: 5. This CDR3 comprises 14 residues.

This chain links TRBV6-2 or TRBV6-3 with TRBJ2-7; 10 bases match TRBD2. Trimming took 4 bases from V and 11 from J; bases not matched to a gene: 14. Germline-derived CDR1 and CDR2 are MNHEY and SVGEGT. The CDR3 has 15 residues. The CDR3 DNA reads as TGTGCCAGCAGTTCCGACGCCCGACTAGCGGGTCGAAAGTACTTC. Residues: CASSSDARLAGRKYF.

This clonotype was detected ten times or more. The chain combines TRBV4-1 with TRBJ2-7; weak D call: TRBD1 (6 bases). The CDR3 loop spans 15 amino acids. CDR1 is MGHRA, CDR2 YSYEKL, per germline. The V end lost 1 base, the J end lost 4 bases, and 14 bases lay between the germline ends. The CDR3 DNA follows: TGCGCCAGCAGCCAAGGGCCAGGGGCCCAATACGAGCAGTACTTC. This translates into CASSQGPGAQYEQYF.

V and J are TRBV3-1 and TRBJ1-1; D gene ambiguous. CDR3 length: 13 residues. V shed 4 bases and J shed 10 bases, with 16 bases lying between them. Germline V gene data show CDR1 as LGHDT and CDR2 as YNNKEL (reference sequence). The CDR3 DNA sequence: TGTGCCAGCAGCCGGGCCGTTGGCGACGGAGCTTTCTTT. It translates to CASSRAVGDGAFF. Drawing the rest from reference TRBV3-1 and TRBJ1-1, the complete variable domain is DTAVSQTPKYLVTQMGNDKSIKCEQNLGHDTMYWYKQDSKKFLKIMFSYNNKELIINETVPNRFSPKSPDKAHLNLHINSLELGDSAVYFCASSRAVGDGAFFGQGTRLTVV.

In its sample, this clonotype was seen many times. This chain uses TRBV6-1 with TRBJ2-5; 11 nucleotides agree with TRBD1. CDR1 and CDR2 from the germline V gene are MNHNS and SASEGT. With V trimmed by 6 bases and J by 5 bases, 14 bases remained unmatched. The CDR3 is made up of 17 amino acids. The CDR3 reads CASSIIGTGGRGETQYF. DNA for the CDR3: TGTGCCAGCAGCATAATAGGGACAGGGGGTCGAGGTGAGACCCAGTACTTC.

The chain is built from TRBV6-2 or TRBV6-3 and TRBJ1-5; D ambiguous. The germline gives CDR1 MNHEY, CDR2 SVGEGT. CDR3 length equals 13 residues. V was pared by 0 bases and J by 6 bases, with 6 bases between. The CDR3 DNA reads as TGTGCCAGCAGTTACTCGGCAGCTCAGCCCCAGCATTTT. The encoded protein is CASSYSAAQPQHF.

The genes are TRBV28 and TRBJ2-5, with 9 bases lining up with TRBD2. V lost 6 bases to trimming and J lost 2 bases; unmatched junction nucleotides: 10. Germline assignment: CDR1 MDHEN and CDR2 SYDVKM. The CDR3 contains 16 residues. The DNA for the CDR3 is TGTGCCAGCAGACTACGCGGGAGGGCCGTACAAGAGACCCAGTACTTC. Its protein is CASRLRGRAVQETQYF.

This clonotype was counted many times. This sequence joins TRBV20-1 and TRBJ2-7; TRBD1 matches at 7 bases. Looked up from germline, CDR1 is DFQATT and CDR2 is SNEGSKA (reference sequence). V lost 3 bases and J lost 3; bases outside the gene matches: 8. The CDR3 contains 14 residues. The CDR3 region has the DNA TGCAGTGCTAGGGCCGGGACAGTAGGCTACGAGCAGTACTTC. Translated, it gives CSARAGTVGYEQYF.

This clonotype was counted at least ten times. The gene calls are TRBV11-2 and TRBJ1-2; D is uncertain. The length of the CDR3 is 14 residues. V lost 0 bases and J 8 bases, leaving 13 bases between the germline ends. Germline lookup yields CDR1 SGHAT and CDR2 FQNNGV. The DNA of the CDR3 is TGTGCCAGCAGCTTAGATGGAATGTTTGACGGCTACACCTTC. Translation gives CASSLDGMFDGYTF.

Many counts were recorded for this clonotype. The chain joins TRBV24-1 to TRBJ1-1; D is perhaps TRBD1 (5 bases). The CDR3 runs to 15 residues. Per germline, CDR1 KGHDR and CDR2 SFDVKD. Between the trimmed V and J ends, which lost 4 bases and 1 base, there was a span of 12 bases. The CDR3 sequence: CATSDPNQGNTEAFF. The CDR3 bases are TGTGCCACCAGTGACCCTAATCAGGGGAACACTGAAGCTTTCTTT.

This chain connects TRBV2 to TRBJ2-7, with TRBD1 matching over 8 bases. Per the germline V gene, CDR1 is SNHLY and CDR2 is FYNNEI. The ends lost 5 bases at V and 9 bases at J; junction bases unmatched: 12. The CDR3 runs 14 residues. CDR3 protein: CASSLTGGQSRQYF. The CDR3 nucleotides read TGTGCCAGCAGTCTAACAGGGGGTCAGAGCAGGCAGTACTTC.

Ten or more counts support this clonotype. The J gene is TRBJ1-2, the V gene TRBV7-8; TRBD1 is a possible D gene (5 bases). The CDR3 loop spans 14 amino acids. Germline CDR1 and CDR2: SGHVS and FQNEAQ. V lost 5 bases to trimming and J lost 7 bases, with 17 bases between them. The CDR3, as DNA: TGTGCCAGCAGCCCTGGGGGGGGGGGTGGTGGCTACACCTTC. Amino acid sequence: CASSPGGGGGGYTF. The variable domain in full, with the rest retrieved from reference TRBV7-8 and TRBJ1-2, is GAGVSQSPRYKVAKRGQDVALRCDPISGHVSLFWYQQALGQGPEFLTYFQNEAQLDKSGLPSDRFFAERPEGSVSTLKIQRTQQEDSAVYLCASSPGGGGGGYTFGSGTRLTVV.

This clonotype was observed at least ten times. The chain employs TRBV12-3 or TRBV12-4 and TRBJ2-7; D may correspond to TRBD1 or TRBD2 (5 bases each). V gave up 3 bases and J gave up 3 bases, with 6 bases separating them. The CDR3 extends over 12 amino acids. The CDR3 here is CASSLGDYEQYF. CDR3 nucleotides: TGTGCCAGCAGTTTGGGGGACTACGAGCAGTACTTC.